A single T cell receptor (beta chain) is shown here with its context. This record belongs to a study of blood T cell repertoires in COVID-19. At the level of the study: The United States, Italy and Spain provided the acute and convalescent COVID-19 samples.

Libraries were prepared by immunoSEQ multiplex PCR; TCRdb keeps only in-frame clonotypes and omits some of them. The repertoire holds about 230,000 clones, with approximately 87% as singletons. In germline, CDR1 is MRHNA, CDR2 SNTAGT. This CDR3 is 14 amino acids long. The V and J ends lost 8 bases and 1 base respectively, with 14 bases between them. The source of this sequence is a woman in her seventies with active or convalescent COVID-19. This chain joins TRBV6-4 and TRBJ2-5; D uncertain. Sequenced material: peripheral blood. DNA for the CDR3: TGTGCCAGCCCGGTGAATAGCAGCCAAGAGACCCAGTACTTC. Encoded protein: CASPVNSSQETQYF.